What follows are 23 T cell receptor beta chains derived from one specimen sequenced in a study of identical twins. TCRdb re-analysed the 5' RACE reads in MiXCR, keeping a single row per CDR3 protein. The sample carries about 250,000 distinct CDR3 sequences, 6.5% to 9.5% recorded once. The same sample was also used in a study of yellow fever vaccine responses in identical twins.

Sequencing was carried out using CD8+ T cells sorted from blood. The receptor source for this set is a woman under 30 in good health.

This clonotype was picked up a small number of times. The J gene is TRBJ2-7, the V gene TRBV28; D may be TRBD1 or TRBD2 (6 bases each). V dropped 8 bases and J dropped 3 bases, with 14 bases sitting between them. Germline CDR1 reads MDHEN; CDR2 reads SYDVKM. CDR3 length: 13 residues. Written as DNA, the CDR3 is TGTGCCAGCGAGGGGGGTGTAGACTACGAGCAGTACTTC. Translating gives CASEGGVDYEQYF.

This clonotype was seen many times. The rearrangement joins TRBV7-2 to TRBJ2-3; no clear D. This CDR3 has 13 residues. The V and J ends lost 5 bases and 0 bases respectively, with 6 bases between them. Germline CDR1 SGHTA, CDR2 FQGNSA. The CDR3 sequence: CASSPFSTDTQYF. The CDR3 DNA sequence: TGTGCCAGCAGCCCGTTCAGCACAGATACGCAGTATTTT.

The chain has TRBV6-5 and TRBJ2-1; 12 bases align to TRBD2. CDR1 and CDR2 (germline): MNHEY, SVGAGI. J was trimmed by 6 bases and V by 2 bases; bases with no gene match: 8. The CDR3 spans 17 residues. CDR3 sequence: CASSYPETSGRSNEQFF. DNA of the CDR3: TGTGCCAGCAGTTACCCGGAGACTAGCGGGAGATCCAATGAGCAGTTCTTC.

This clonotype was counted between two and nine times. V and J are TRBV29-1 and TRBJ2-1; 10 nucleotides match TRBD2. V shed 5 bases, J shed 4 bases, and the junction held 5 bases outside the gene matches. CDR3 length equals 14 residues. The germline gives CDR1 SQVTM, CDR2 ANQGSEA. The CDR3 spells CSVNGLAVYNEQFF. Written as DNA, the CDR3 is TGCAGCGTTAATGGACTAGCGGTATACAATGAGCAGTTCTTC.

This clonotype appeared many times. The chain couples TRBV30 to TRBJ2-2, with a tentative D call TRBD2 (5 bases). The V end was cut by 0 bases, the J end by 5 bases, with 16 bases between. Germline loops: CDR1 GTSNPN, CDR2 SVGIG (reference sequence). The CDR3 has 16 amino acids. CDR3 in amino acids: CAWSVKLEPKTGELFF. The CDR3 DNA sequence: TGTGCCTGGAGTGTAAAACTAGAACCAAAGACCGGGGAGCTGTTTTTT.

This clonotype was seen a handful of times. V is TRBV9 and J is TRBJ2-7; TRBD2 aligns across 8 bases. Germline V CDR1 and CDR2: SGDLS, YYNGEE. Trimming cost V 3 bases and J 4 bases; bases outside gene matches: 6. This CDR3 region has 14 residues. In nucleotides, the CDR3 is TGTGCCAGCAGCGCGCTGACTAGCGATTACGAGCAGTACTTC. Translating it yields CASSALTSDYEQYF.

The sample holds many counts of this clonotype. This chain uses TRBV6-5 with TRBJ2-3; weak D call: TRBD2 (5 bases). Per the germline V gene, CDR1 is MNHEY and CDR2 is SVGAGI. The CDR3 length is 18 residues. Trimming left V 0 bases short and J 5 bases short, with 21 bases between. The CDR3 region has the DNA TGTGCCAGCAGTTACTCGAGGGTCGTTGGACCCCGGGAAGATACGCAGTATTTT. This translates into CASSYSRVVGPREDTQYF.

This clonotype has just a few counts. The CDR3, as DNA: TGTGCCACCAGGGAAACAGGGGTAAATGAGCAGTTCTTC. It codes for CATRETGVNEQFF. The rearrangement links TRBV15 to TRBJ2-1, with 7 bases aligning to TRBD1. Per germline, CDR1 LNHNV and CDR2 YYDKDF (reference sequence). V lost 6 bases and J lost 7; bases outside the gene matches: 6. CDR3 length equals 13 residues.

J is TRBJ2-1 and V is TRBV4-3, with a weak D call TRBD2 (7 bases). Germline V gene lookup returns CDR1 LGHNA and CDR2 YSLEER. V dropped 0 bases and J dropped 0 bases, with 15 bases sitting between them. The CDR3 has 18 residues. The CDR3 sequence is CASSQDGGGGDSYNEQFF. The DNA of the CDR3 is TGCGCCAGCAGCCAAGACGGGGGAGGGGGAGACTCCTACAATGAGCAGTTCTTC.

This chain connects TRBV15 to TRBJ2-3; D unclear. Germline CDR1 LNHNV, CDR2 YYDKDF (reference sequence). V was shortened by 5 bases and J by 4 bases, with 10 bases between the two germline ends. CDR3 length equals 13 residues. CDR3 coding DNA: TGTGCCACCAGCCTGAAACCGGCAGATACGCAGTATTTT. It specifies CATSLKPADTQYF.

To note about this clonotype: A single base separates this from a much larger clone, so it may be a read error. The chain uses TRBV3-1 and TRBJ2-7; the match to TRBD2 covers 12 bases. In germline, CDR1 is LGHDT, CDR2 YNNKEL (reference sequence). This CDR3 contains 15 residues. The CDR3 nucleotides read TGTGGCAGCAGCCTCGGACTAGCGGGGTCCAACGAGCAGTACTTC. Its translation: CGSSLGLAGSNEQYF.

This clonotype was seen ten or more times. The rearrangement joins TRBV29-1 to TRBJ2-2; TRBD1 matches at 11 bases. Germline V gene lookup returns CDR1 SQVTM and CDR2 ANQGSEA. The CDR3 has 16 amino acids. Trimming took 4 bases from V and 2 from J; bases not matched to a gene: 6. Here the CDR3 DNA reads TGCAGCGTTGTTTGGGACAGGGGGAGCAACACCGGGGAGCTGTTTTTT. It encodes CSVVWDRGSNTGELFF.

This clonotype was seen many times. The gene calls are TRBV12-3 or TRBV12-4 and TRBJ2-1; D remains ambiguous. The CDR3 contains 11 residues. Deletions cut 3 bases from V and 6 bases from J, with 3 bases between. The CDR3, as DNA: TGTGCCAGCAGTTTGAGCAATGAGCAGTTCTTC. This codes for CASSLSNEQFF.

This clonotype was found many times. CDR3 DNA: TGCAGCGTTGAATGGGACTCCTACGAGCAGTACTTC. Its protein is CSVEWDSYEQYF. The chain is built from TRBV29-1 and TRBJ2-7; D not certain. V was cut by 2 bases and J by 0 bases, with 5 bases left in between. The V gene's germline CDR1 is SQVTM and CDR2 ANQGSEA. CDR3 length: 12 amino acids.

This chain uses TRBV4-3 with TRBJ2-1, with TRBD1 identical over 7 bases. The V gene's germline CDR1 is LGHNA and CDR2 YSLEER. Germline trimming cut 0 bases from V and 4 bases from J; bases unmatched to any gene: 6. The CDR3 is 16 amino acids. The CDR3 bases are TGCGCCAGCAGCCAAGATCAGGAGACAGGGTACAATGAGCAGTTCTTC. It is translated as CASSQDQETGYNEQFF.

The rearrangement joins TRBV7-2 to TRBJ2-7; no clear D gene. The V and J ends lost 5 bases and 0 bases respectively, with 11 bases between them. In germline, CDR1 is SGHTA, CDR2 FQGNSA. The CDR3 spans 14 residues. The CDR3 nucleotides read TGTGCCAGCAGCCCACCCGTCAGCTCCTACGAGCAGTACTTC. It yields the protein CASSPPVSSYEQYF.

This clonotype was observed at least ten times. This chain joins TRBV12-3 or TRBV12-4 and TRBJ2-1; 7 bases match TRBD2. Trimming took 6 bases from V and 5 from J; bases not matched to a gene: 7. The CDR3 totals 14 residues. In DNA form, the CDR3 reads TGTGCCAGCAGAGACATTCTAGCGGACAATGAGCAGTTCTTC. It yields the protein CASRDILADNEQFF.

In its sample, this clonotype was seen many times. J is TRBJ2-7 and V is TRBV11-2, with D maybe TRBD1 (6 bases). Per the germline V gene, CDR1 is SGHAT and CDR2 is FQNNGV. V lost 9 bases to trimming and J lost 6 bases, with 18 bases between them. The CDR3 is made up of 13 amino acids. CDR3 in amino acids: CASIQGWSGEQYF. The CDR3 DNA is TGTGCCAGTATACAGGGTTGGAGCGGCGAGCAGTACTTC. Full variable domain (outside the CDR3, taken from reference TRBV11-2 and TRBJ2-7): EAGVAQSPRYKIIEKRQSVAFWCNPISGHATLYWYQQILGQGPKLLIQFQNNGVVDDSQLPKDRFSAERLKGVDSTLKIQPAKLEDSAVYLCASIQGWSGEQYFGPGTRLTVT.

The rearrangement joins TRBV27 to TRBJ2-4; the D gene is possibly TRBD1 (5 bases). CDR1 and CDR2 (germline): MNHEY, SMNVEV (reference sequence). The CDR3 has 14 amino acids. Deletions cut 6 bases from V and 7 bases from J, with 16 bases between. The CDR3 DNA follows: TGTGCCAGCAGCCTCGACAGCGCCGGTAACATTCAGTACTTC. Amino acids: CASSLDSAGNIQYF.

This chain connects TRBV10-3 to TRBJ1-2, with D uncertain. The CDR3 covers 13 residues. The germline V gene has CDR1 ENHRY and CDR2 SYGVKD. The V and J ends lost 3 bases and 4 bases respectively, with 9 bases between them. The CDR3 DNA sequence: TGTGCCATCAGTGACGAGGAGGGCTATGGCTACACCTTC. This codes for CAISDEEGYGYTF.

This clonotype was found a few times. V is TRBV4-3 and J is TRBJ2-7, with 11 positions matching TRBD2. The CDR3 runs 16 residues. V shed 2 bases and J 2 bases; nucleotides not matched to a gene: 5. CDR1 is LGHNA and CDR2 is YSLEER in the germline V gene. This chain's CDR3 is CASSQNLAGGPYEQYF. DNA of the CDR3: TGCGCCAGCAGCCAAAACCTAGCGGGAGGACCCTACGAGCAGTACTTC.

This clonotype was seen many times. The gene calls are TRBV24-1 and TRBJ2-7, with 7 bases aligning to TRBD1. Germline-derived CDR1 and CDR2 are KGHDR and SFDVKD. V shed 4 bases and J 5 bases; nucleotides not matched to a gene: 4. The CDR3 has 13 amino acids. In nucleotides, the CDR3 is TGTGCCACCAGTGACAGGGGGATCGACGAGCAGTACTTC. It is translated as CATSDRGIDEQYF.

The rearrangement uses TRBV7-3 and TRBJ2-1, with TRBD1 matching over 8 bases. CDR3 length equals 17 residues. The V gene end was trimmed by 5 bases and the J gene end by 0 bases; junction bases not matched to a gene: 9. Germline lookup yields CDR1 SGHTA and CDR2 FQGTGA. CDR3: CASSLLGGQGSYNEQFF. The CDR3 coding sequence is TGTGCCAGCAGCCTGCTTGGTGGACAGGGCTCCTACAATGAGCAGTTCTTC. Using reference TRBV7-3 and TRBJ2-1 for the parts outside the CDR3, the full variable domain is GAGVSQTPSNKVTEKGKYVELRCDPISGHTALYWYRQSLGQGPEFLIYFQGTGAADDSGLPNDRFFAVRPEGSVSTLKIQRTERGDSAVYLCASSLLGGQGSYNEQFFGPGTRLTVL.